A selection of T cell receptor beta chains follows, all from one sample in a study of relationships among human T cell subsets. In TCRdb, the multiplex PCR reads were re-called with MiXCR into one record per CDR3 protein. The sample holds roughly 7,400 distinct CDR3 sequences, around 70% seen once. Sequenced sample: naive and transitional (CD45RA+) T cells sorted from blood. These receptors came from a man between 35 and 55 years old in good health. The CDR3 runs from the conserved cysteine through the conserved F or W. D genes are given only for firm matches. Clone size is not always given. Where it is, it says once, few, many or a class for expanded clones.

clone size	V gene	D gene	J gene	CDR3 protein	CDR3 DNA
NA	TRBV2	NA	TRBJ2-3	CASSLARSTDTQYF	TGTGCCAGCAGTTTAGCTCGTAGCACAGATACGCAGTATTTT
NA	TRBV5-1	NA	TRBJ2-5	CASSFGSSETQYF	TGCGCCAGCAGCTTTGGGTCCTCGGAGACCCAGTACTTC
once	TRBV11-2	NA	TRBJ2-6	CASSLVPGFGGANVLTF	TGTGCCAGCAGCTTAGTTCCGGGGTTCGGAGGGGCCAACGTCCTGACTTTC
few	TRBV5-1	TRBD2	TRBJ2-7	CASSQRLAGGLLVSYEQYF	TGCGCCAGCAGCCAAAGACTAGCGGGAGGTCTCCTAGTCTCCTACGAGCAGTACTTC
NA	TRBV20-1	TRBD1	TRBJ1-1	CSARGDRGQRTEAFF	TGCAGTGCTAGAGGCGACAGGGGGCAGAGGACTGAAGCTTTCTTT
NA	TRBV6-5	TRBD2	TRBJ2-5	CASSRKPGLAGIQETQYF	TGTGCCAGCAGCCGAAAACCGGGACTAGCGGGAATCCAAGAGACCCAGTACTTC
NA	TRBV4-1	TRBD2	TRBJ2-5	CASSQDGTSLIQETQYF	TGCGCCAGCAGCCAAGATGGGACTAGTCTTATACAAGAGACCCAGTACTTC
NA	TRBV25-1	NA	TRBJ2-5	CASSESPLIYGQETQYF	TGTGCCAGCAGTGAATCGCCCCTGATTTACGGCCAAGAGACCCAGTACTTC
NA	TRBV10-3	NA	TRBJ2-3	CAIRESVEGGGTDTQYF	TGTGCCATTAGAGAAAGTGTGGAGGGCGGGGGCACAGATACGCAGTATTTT
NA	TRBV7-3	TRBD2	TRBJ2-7	CASSPGLAGPYEQYF	TGTGCCAGCAGCCCCGGACTAGCGGGGCCCTACGAGCAGTACTTC
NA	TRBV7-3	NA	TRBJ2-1	CASIPFSAGAYNEQFF	TGTGCCAGCATCCCCTTCTCGGCGGGGGCTTACAATGAGCAGTTCTTC
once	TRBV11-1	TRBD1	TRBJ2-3	CASSLVGQESTDTQYF	TGTGCCAGCAGCTTAGTGGGACAGGAAAGCACAGATACGCAGTATTTT
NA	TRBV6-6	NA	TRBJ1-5	CASSLLGAPDQPQHF	TGTGCCAGCAGTCTCCTGGGGGCACCGGATCAGCCCCAGCATTTT
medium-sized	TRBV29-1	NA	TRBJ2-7	CSVEGFGVTGEQYF	TGCAGCGTTGAAGGGTTCGGCGTAACGGGTGAGCAGTACTTC
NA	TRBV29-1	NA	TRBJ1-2	CSVVGGAYGHTF	TGCAGCGTTGTTGGGGGCGCGTATGGCCACACCTTC
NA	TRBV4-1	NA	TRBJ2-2	CASSQVRNTHTGELFF	TGCGCCAGCAGCCAAGTGCGGAATACTCACACCGGGGAGCTGTTTTTT
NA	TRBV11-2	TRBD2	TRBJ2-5	CASSLSQMASGGRETQYF	TGTGCCAGCAGCTTATCCCAAATGGCTAGCGGAGGGAGAGAGACCCAGTACTTC
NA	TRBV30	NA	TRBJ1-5	CAWSPQWGVGDQPQHF	TGTGCCTGGAGTCCACAGTGGGGTGTTGGGGATCAGCCCCAGCATTTT
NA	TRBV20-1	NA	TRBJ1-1	CSALWAGVVGTEAFF	TGCAGTGCTCTCTGGGCCGGGGTAGTCGGCACTGAAGCTTTCTTT
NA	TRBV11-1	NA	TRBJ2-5	CASSLALQETQYF	TGTGCCAGCAGCTTAGCCCTACAAGAGACCCAGTACTTC
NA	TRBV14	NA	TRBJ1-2	CASSPVEGSPYGYTF	TGTGCCAGCAGCCCGGTGGAGGGGAGCCCGTATGGCTACACCTTC
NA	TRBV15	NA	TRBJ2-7	CATSVGAPLSYEQYF	TGTGCCACCAGCGTGGGGGCCCCGCTCTCGTACGAGCAGTACTTC
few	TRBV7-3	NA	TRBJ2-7	CAKRPTRPEQYF	TGTGCCAAACGGCCCACAAGGCCCGAGCAGTACTTC
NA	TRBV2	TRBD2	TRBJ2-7	CASGGLTYEQYF	TGTGCCAGCGGGGGACTAACTTACGAGCAGTACTTC
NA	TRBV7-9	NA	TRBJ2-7	CASSDSQDFEQYF	TGTGCCAGCAGCGATTCCCAGGATTTTGAGCAGTACTTC
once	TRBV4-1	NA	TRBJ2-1	CASSQDPQVLGNEQFF	TGCGCCAGCAGCCAAGATCCGCAGGTCTTAGGCAATGAGCAGTTCTTC
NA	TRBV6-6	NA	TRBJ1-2	CASSYSEAGENGYTF	TGTGCCAGCAGTTACTCGGAAGCAGGGGAGAATGGCTACACCTTC
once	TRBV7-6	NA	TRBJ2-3	CASSLELPDTQYF	TGTGCCAGCAGCTTAGAATTACCAGATACGCAGTATTTT
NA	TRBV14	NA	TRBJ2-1	CASTPSRSYNEQFF	TGTGCCAGCACGCCTAGCAGATCATACAATGAGCAGTTCTTC
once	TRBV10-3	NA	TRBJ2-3	CAIMGRKSTDTQYF	TGTGCCATCATGGGAAGGAAAAGCACAGATACGCAGTATTTT
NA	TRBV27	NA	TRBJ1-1	CASSPQGNTEAFF	TGTGCCAGCAGTCCGCAGGGGAACACTGAAGCTTTCTTT
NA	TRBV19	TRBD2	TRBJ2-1	CASSFSGGYNEQFF	TGTGCCAGTAGTTTTAGCGGGGGGTACAATGAGCAGTTCTTC
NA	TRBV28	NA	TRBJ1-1	CASSTLGLARNTEAFF	TGTGCCAGCAGTACCCTAGGACTGGCAAGGAACACTGAAGCTTTCTTT
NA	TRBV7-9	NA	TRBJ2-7	CASSQEGLTYEQYF	TGCGCCAGCAGCCAAGAAGGACTCACATACGAGCAGTACTTC
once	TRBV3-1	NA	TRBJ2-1	CASSQTDSYNEQFF	TGTGCCAGCAGCCAGACTGACAGTTACAATGAGCAGTTCTTC
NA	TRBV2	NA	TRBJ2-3	CAKQSRDGSTDTQYF	TGTGCCAAACAGAGCCGGGACGGAAGCACAGATACGCAGTATTTT
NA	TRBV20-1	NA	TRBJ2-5	CSARGRETQYF	TGCAGTGCTCGAGGGCGAGAGACCCAGTACTTC
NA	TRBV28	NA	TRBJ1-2	CASSLVKGNYGYTF	TGTGCCAGCAGTTTAGTGAAAGGGAACTATGGCTACACCTTC
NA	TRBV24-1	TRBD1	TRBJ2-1	CATSDSRQGLYNEQFF	TGTGCCACCAGTGACTCCCGACAGGGGCTCTACAATGAGCAGTTCTTC
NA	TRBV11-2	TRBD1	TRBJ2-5	CASSPFFGQAETQYF	TGTGCCAGCAGTCCATTCTTCGGACAGGCGGAGACCCAGTACTTC
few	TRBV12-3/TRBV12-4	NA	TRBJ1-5	CASSFGVQGGQPQHF	TGTGCCAGCAGTTTCGGGGTGCAGGGCGGTCAGCCCCAGCATTTT
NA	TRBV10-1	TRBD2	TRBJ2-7	CASSSQREAYSYEQYF	TGCGCCAGCAGTTCTCAGCGGGAGGCCTATTCCTACGAGCAGTACTTC
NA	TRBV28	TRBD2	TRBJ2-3	CASSLIPGLAGGSTDTQYF	TGTGCCAGCAGCCTAATCCCGGGACTAGCGGGGGGGAGCACAGATACGCAGTATTTT
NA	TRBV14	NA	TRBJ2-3	CASSQVQRPDTQYF	TGTGCCAGCAGCCAAGTACAGCGCCCAGATACGCAGTATTTT
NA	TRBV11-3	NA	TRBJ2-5	CASSSGRGIHETQYF	TGTGCCAGCAGCTCGGGGCGGGGTATACACGAGACCCAGTACTTC
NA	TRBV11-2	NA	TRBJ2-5	CASSLGARWTQYF	TGTGCCAGCAGCTTAGGGGCTAGATGGACCCAGTACTTC
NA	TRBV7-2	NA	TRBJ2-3	CASSLEGQGTDTQYF	TGTGCCAGCAGCTTAGAAGGTCAGGGCACAGATACGCAGTATTTT
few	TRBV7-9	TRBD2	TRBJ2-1	CASSFPAGERRDEQFF	TGTGCCAGCAGCTTTCCGGCGGGAGAGAGGAGAGATGAGCAGTTCTTC
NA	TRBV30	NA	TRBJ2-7	CAWSEDSSYEQYF	TGTGCCTGGAGCGAGGACAGTTCCTACGAGCAGTACTTC
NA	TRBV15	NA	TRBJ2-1	CATSTTGYSGLREQFF	TGTGCCACCAGCACCACAGGGTACTCAGGTCTGCGAGAGCAGTTCTTC
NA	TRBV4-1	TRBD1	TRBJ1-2	CASSPPPGQGGYWGYTF	TGCGCCAGCAGCCCACCACCGGGACAGGGGGGATATTGGGGCTACACCTTC
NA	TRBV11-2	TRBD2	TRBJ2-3	CASSLRTSTDTQYF	TGTGCCAGCAGTTTGAGGACTAGTACAGATACGCAGTATTTT
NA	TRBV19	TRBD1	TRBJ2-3	CASRRTGRTDTQYF	TGTGCCAGTAGGCGGACAGGTCGCACAGATACGCAGTATTTT
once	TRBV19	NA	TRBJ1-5	CASSIELGRGNQPQHF	TGTGCCAGTAGTATCGAATTGGGGCGCGGCAATCAGCCCCAGCATTTT
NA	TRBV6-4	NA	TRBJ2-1	CASSDTPGSYNEQFF	TGTGCCAGCAGTGACACTCCCGGCTCCTACAATGAGCAGTTCTTC